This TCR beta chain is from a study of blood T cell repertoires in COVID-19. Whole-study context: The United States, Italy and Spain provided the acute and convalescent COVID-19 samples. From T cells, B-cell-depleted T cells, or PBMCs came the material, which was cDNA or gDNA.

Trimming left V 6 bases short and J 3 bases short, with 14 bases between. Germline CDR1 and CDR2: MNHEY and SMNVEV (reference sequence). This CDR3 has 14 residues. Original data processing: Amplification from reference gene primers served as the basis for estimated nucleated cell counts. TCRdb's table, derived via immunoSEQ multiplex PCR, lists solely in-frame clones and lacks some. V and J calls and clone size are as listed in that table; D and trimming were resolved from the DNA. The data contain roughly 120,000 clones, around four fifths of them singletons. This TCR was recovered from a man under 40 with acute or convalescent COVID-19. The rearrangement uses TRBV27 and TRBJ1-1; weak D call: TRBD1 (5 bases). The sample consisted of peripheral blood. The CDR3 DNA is TGTGCCAGCAGCCGACGTGGGGGGGACACTGAAGCTTTCTTT. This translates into CASSRRGGDTEAFF.